This T cell receptor (beta chain) was profiled in a study of T-cell memory formation after mild COVID-19. TCRdb called the 5' RACE reads again in MiXCR, with one record for every CDR3 protein. The sample includes 250,000 to 300,000 distinct CDR3 sequences, roughly 17% seen only once; the top ten take 20% to 25%. Material for sequencing was PBMCs or a T cell subset sorted from them (not recorded which). The source is a man aged 18 to 29 who had mild COVID-19 (a few samples of this study predate the infection). Cell type and time point are not known.

The CDR3 spells CSASPTGDTEAFF. The CDR3 region has the DNA TGCAGTGCTAGCCCGACAGGGGACACTGAAGCTTTCTTT. The rearrangement links TRBV20-1 to TRBJ1-1; 8 bases are a match to TRBD1. V lost 3 bases to trimming and J lost 3 bases; unmatched junction nucleotides: 3. CDR3 length: 13 residues. Germline V gene data show CDR1 as DFQATT and CDR2 as SNEGSKA (reference sequence).